This entry lists 27 T cell receptor beta chains sequenced from one sample in a study of T cells in Graves' hyperthyroidism and ophthalmopathy. Amplified TCR beta CDR3 regions derived from RNA transcripts. Carried out on the TCR CDR3, a first-round RT-PCR used the HTBI primer set. TCRdb ran MiXCR on the multiplex PCR reads and lists one entry per CDR3 protein. The table has about 400,000 distinct CDR3 sequences, just under 15% seen once. The sample consisted of blood. All receptors come from a young woman with Graves' hyperthyroidism.

This clonotype has more than one count but fewer than ten. The chain combines TRBV5-1 with TRBJ2-5; TRBD2 aligns across 16 bases. V was pared by 1 base and J by 0 bases, with 6 bases of the junction left unmatched. This CDR3 is 19 amino acids long. Per the germline V gene, CDR1 is SGHRS and CDR2 is YFSETQ. The CDR3 reads CASSLYLGLAGGHQETQYF. The CDR3 bases are TGCGCCAGCAGCTTGTACCTGGGACTAGCGGGAGGGCACCAAGAGACCCAGTACTTC.

V usage is TRBV3-1 and J usage is TRBJ2-6; D gene uncertain. This CDR3 comprises 17 residues. V was pared by 4 bases and J by 0 bases, with 13 bases between. Germline loops: CDR1 LGHDT, CDR2 YNNKEL (reference sequence). The CDR3 is CASSPMKPGSGANVLTF. In DNA form, the CDR3 reads TGTGCCAGCAGCCCGATGAAACCAGGCTCTGGGGCCAACGTCCTGACTTTC.

This clonotype was counted many times. V usage is TRBV27 and J usage is TRBJ2-2; 15 bases line up with TRBD2. Germline assignment: CDR1 MNHEY and CDR2 SMNVEV (reference sequence). The ends lost 6 bases at V and 7 bases at J; junction bases unmatched: 9. The CDR3 is 17 amino acids. CDR3 coding DNA: TGTGCCAGCAGGCCTACCGGGACTAGCGGGAGGAACGGGGAGCTGTTTTTT. It is translated as CASRPTGTSGRNGELFF.

The chain couples TRBV19 to TRBJ2-6, with D possibly called TRBD1 or TRBD2 (5 bases each). Trimming cost V 3 bases and J 2 bases, with 5 bases left between them. The germline CDR1 and CDR2 sequences are LNHDA and SQIVND (reference sequence). The CDR3 is made up of 14 amino acids. In nucleotides, the CDR3 is TGTGCCAGTAGTATGGGGGCTGGGGCCAACGTCCTGACTTTC. The encoded protein is CASSMGAGANVLTF.

The chain employs TRBV12-3 or TRBV12-4 and TRBJ1-2, with 8 bases aligning to TRBD1. The V gene end was trimmed by 7 bases and the J gene end by 8 bases; junction bases not matched to a gene: 12. This CDR3 has 14 residues. CDR3 sequence reads: CASTDLTGAGGYTF. The CDR3 DNA reads as TGTGCCAGCACCGACCTGACAGGGGCCGGCGGCTACACCTTC.

This clonotype was picked up a small number of times. This chain joins TRBV11-2 and TRBJ2-5; D uncertain. Trimming stripped 5 bases from V and 3 bases from J, with 13 bases between. CDR1 and CDR2 (germline): SGHAT, FQNNGV. This CDR3 is 14 amino acids long. The CDR3, as DNA: TGTGCCAGCAGCCCGATGGGGTGGAAAGAGACCCAGTACTTC. Protein product: CASSPMGWKETQYF. The full variable domain, in which reference TRBV11-2 and TRBJ2-5 provide the parts outside the CDR3, is EAGVAQSPRYKIIEKRQSVAFWCNPISGHATLYWYQQILGQGPKLLIQFQNNGVVDDSQLPKDRFSAERLKGVDSTLKIQPAKLEDSAVYLCASSPMGWKETQYFGPGTRLLVL.

This clonotype was counted many times. The chain is built from TRBV27 and TRBJ2-1; 14 bases match TRBD2. This CDR3 is 16 amino acids long. Germline V lookup: CDR1 MNHEY, CDR2 SMNVEV (reference sequence). Losses at the gene ends were 4 bases for V and 8 bases for J; bases not matched to a gene: 7. The CDR3 nucleotides read TGTGCCAGCAGTTCCGGGACTAGCGGGAGTACTGATGAGCAGTTCTTC. Translation gives CASSSGTSGSTDEQFF.

As to this clonotype: Since a much larger clone is just one base distant, this may be a read error. CDR3 in DNA: TGTGCCAGCAGTGATCATGGCTACGAGCAGTACTTC. Translation gives CASSDHGYEQYF. The chain joins TRBV25-1 to TRBJ2-7, with unresolved D. Germline V gene lookup returns CDR1 MGHDK and CDR2 SYGVNS. There are 12 residues in the CDR3. Trimming shortened V by 3 bases and J by 3 bases, and 6 bases separated the two germline ends.

This chain links TRBV28 with TRBJ1-5; 11 bases are a match to TRBD1. The length of the CDR3 is 16 residues. Trimming removed 4 bases from V and 4 bases from J; junction bases left unmatched: 6. Germline-derived CDR1 and CDR2 are MDHEN and SYDVKM. CDR3 sequence (DNA): TGTGCCAGCAGTTCTCCGGGACAGGGGGGGAATCAGCCCCAGCATTTT. Translated, it gives CASSSPGQGGNQPQHF. The variable domain in full, with the rest retrieved from reference TRBV28 and TRBJ1-5, is DVKVTQSSRYLVKRTGEKVFLECVQDMDHENMFWYRQDPGLGLRLIYFSYDVKMKEKGDIPEGYSVSREKKERFSLILESASTNQTSMYLCASSSPGQGGNQPQHFGDGTRLSIL.

This chain joins TRBV6-2 or TRBV6-3 and TRBJ2-1; 13 bases agree with TRBD2. Germline V lookup: CDR1 MNHEY, CDR2 SVGEGT. CDR3 length: 15 residues. V dropped 11 bases and J dropped 7; count of bases not matched to a gene: 11. As DNA, the CDR3 is TGTGCCCTAGCAAGTAGACTAGCGGGAGGAAATGAGCAGTTCTTC. Its translation is CALASRLAGGNEQFF.

This clonotype was detected many times. The chain carries TRBV20-1 and TRBJ2-2; D possibly corresponds to TRBD2 (6 bases). Germline V gives CDR1 DFQATT, CDR2 SNEGSKA (reference sequence). Trimming removed 0 bases from V and 1 base from J, with 12 bases in between. The CDR3 runs to 16 residues. The CDR3 is CSARDNRGGNTGELFF. CDR3 coding DNA: TGCAGTGCTAGAGATAATCGGGGAGGGAACACCGGGGAGCTGTTTTTT.

This clonotype was counted only a few times. V gene TRBV7-2 combines with J gene TRBJ2-1; 8 bases match TRBD1. With V trimmed by 5 bases and J by 9 bases, 15 bases remained unmatched. Germline V gene lookup returns CDR1 SGHTA and CDR2 FQGNSA. The CDR3 is made up of 16 amino acids. The CDR3 loop reads CASSVSVDRVGSEQFF. CDR3 nucleotides: TGTGCCAGCAGCGTCAGTGTGGACAGGGTAGGAAGTGAGCAGTTCTTC.

In its sample, this clonotype was seen many times. This sequence joins TRBV29-1 and TRBJ1-1; no reliable D call. The ends were cut back, 4 bases at V and 6 bases at J, with 9 bases in the middle. This CDR3 contains 11 residues. CDR1 and CDR2 (germline): SQVTM, ANQGSEA. CDR3 nucleotide sequence: TGCAGCGTTGTGAACCACCCTGAAGCTTTCTTT. It translates to CSVVNHPEAFF.

This clonotype turned up a few times. The rearrangement joins TRBV4-1 to TRBJ2-2; D not certain. The CDR3 covers 16 residues. V lost 1 base, J lost 3 bases, and 12 bases lay in between. Germline loops: CDR1 MGHRA, CDR2 YSYEKL. The CDR3 loop is CASSQVGPWDTGELFF. Written as DNA, the CDR3 is TGCGCCAGCAGCCAAGTGGGTCCTTGGGACACCGGGGAGCTGTTTTTT.

This clonotype was recorded many times. V and J are TRBV20-1 and TRBJ2-7; TRBD2 is a possible D gene (7 bases). The CDR3 is 13 residues long. Germline loops: CDR1 DFQATT, CDR2 SNEGSKA (reference sequence). Trimming left V 6 bases short and J 4 bases short, with 16 bases between. The CDR3 nucleotides read TGCAGTGCGCGGTCGGGGGGCGGGTACGAGCAGTACTTC. Translated, it gives CSARSGGGYEQYF.

This clonotype was detected ten times or more. The V and J genes are TRBV28 and TRBJ1-2; D possibly corresponds to TRBD1 (5 bases). CDR1 and CDR2 (germline): MDHEN, SYDVKM. The CDR3 is made up of 14 amino acids. V lost 7 bases to trimming and J lost 0 bases, with 12 bases between them. CDR3 amino acids: CASIPGQTNYGYTF. DNA for the CDR3: TGTGCCAGCATCCCGGGGCAGACTAACTATGGCTACACCTTC.

At least ten counts were recorded for this clonotype. The V and J genes are TRBV3-1 and TRBJ2-1; D unresolved. The CDR3 has 12 amino acids. The V and J ends lost 5 bases and 10 bases respectively, with 12 bases between them. Germline-derived CDR1 and CDR2 are LGHDT and YNNKEL (reference sequence). CDR3 sequence reads: CASSSHLGEQFF. The CDR3 DNA follows: TGTGCCAGCAGCTCACATCTAGGGGAGCAGTTCTTC.

J is TRBJ2-1 and V is TRBV9, with D perhaps matching TRBD1 (5 bases). Germline CDR1 reads SGDLS; CDR2 reads YYNGEE. The CDR3 is 15 amino acids. Trimming took 0 bases from V and 3 from J, leaving 10 bases between them. CDR3 in amino acids: CASSVVRASYNEQFF. DNA of the CDR3: TGTGCCAGCAGCGTAGTCAGGGCTAGCTACAATGAGCAGTTCTTC. The whole variable domain, remainder taken from reference TRBV9 and TRBJ2-1, is DSGVTQTPKHLITATGQRVTLRCSPRSGDLSVYWYQQSLDQGLQFLIQYYNGEERAKGNILERFSAQQFPDLHSELNLSSLELGDSALYFCASSVVRASYNEQFFGPGTRLTVL.

This clonotype occurred many times. V usage is TRBV28 and J usage is TRBJ2-3; 12 nucleotides line up with TRBD2. Germline V gene sequence: CDR1 MDHEN, CDR2 SYDVKM. With 8 bases clipped from V and 7 bases from J, the junction kept 16 bases outside the gene matches. The CDR3 totals 17 residues. The CDR3 sequence: CASLGGLAGPRENTQYF. The CDR3 DNA reads as TGTGCCAGCCTAGGGGGACTAGCGGGTCCCCGCGAAAATACGCAGTATTTT.

This clonotype came up many times. V usage is TRBV20-1 and J usage is TRBJ2-1; 12 positions match TRBD2. This CDR3 is 16 amino acids long. Germline values: CDR1 DFQATT, CDR2 SNEGSKA (reference sequence). The CDR3 here is CSPRGRLAGAGREQFF. In nucleotides, the CDR3 is TGCAGCCCAAGGGGCCGACTAGCGGGAGCGGGCCGGGAGCAGTTCTTC.

This clonotype appeared a few times. The gene calls are TRBV12-3 or TRBV12-4 and TRBJ2-7; D gene uncertain. V gave up 0 bases and J gave up 7 bases, with 10 bases separating them. The CDR3 covers 13 residues. CDR3 protein: CASSLARTTEQYF. CDR3 sequence (DNA): TGTGCCAGCAGTTTAGCGCGAACTACAGAGCAGTACTTC.

The chain employs TRBV3-1 and TRBJ2-5, with D maybe TRBD2 (6 bases). There are 14 residues in the CDR3. From germline, CDR1 is LGHDT and CDR2 YNNKEL (reference sequence). V was cut by 3 bases and J by 6 bases, with 14 bases left in between. The CDR3 here is CASSHSAGRKTQYF. The CDR3 coding sequence is TGTGCCAGCAGCCACTCGGCAGGGAGGAAGACCCAGTACTTC.

This clonotype was seen ten or more times. The chain joins TRBV11-2 to TRBJ2-1, with D possibly matching TRBD2 (5 bases). Looked up from germline, CDR1 is SGHAT and CDR2 is FQNNGV. V lost 0 bases to trimming and J lost 10 bases, with 10 bases between them. The CDR3 totals 13 residues. The CDR3 region is CASSLDGWREQFF. For the CDR3, the DNA is TGTGCCAGCAGCTTAGATGGTTGGAGGGAGCAGTTCTTC. Combining the CDR3 with reference TRBV11-2 and TRBJ2-1 gives the whole variable domain EAGVAQSPRYKIIEKRQSVAFWCNPISGHATLYWYQQILGQGPKLLIQFQNNGVVDDSQLPKDRFSAERLKGVDSTLKIQPAKLEDSAVYLCASSLDGWREQFFGPGTRLTVL.

This clonotype was found a few times. V and J are TRBV5-1 and TRBJ1-1, with D unresolved. CDR3 length: 13 amino acids. Looked up from germline, CDR1 is SGHRS and CDR2 is YFSETQ. V lost 4 bases and J lost 4, with 11 bases in between. The CDR3 DNA is TGCGCCAGCAGCGCAGTGGGGAGCACTGAAGCTTTCTTT. Its protein product is CASSAVGSTEAFF.

At least ten counts were recorded for this clonotype. The chain combines TRBV20-1 with TRBJ1-5, with 7 bases matching TRBD1. The CDR3 consists of 18 residues. Germline-derived CDR1 and CDR2 are DFQATT and SNEGSKA (reference sequence). With 6 bases clipped from V and 0 bases from J, the junction kept 17 bases outside the gene matches. The CDR3 nucleotides read TGCAGTGCGTGGGGGACAGAACCTGTTAGTTATAGCAATCAGCCCCAGCATTTT. Translated, it gives CSAWGTEPVSYSNQPQHF.

This clonotype came up many times. The CDR3, as DNA: TGTGCCAGCAGCTTAGGCGGACTAAACTATGGCTACACCTTC. Protein sequence: CASSLGGLNYGYTF. The V and J genes are TRBV11-2 and TRBJ1-2; D gene unclear. This CDR3 has 14 amino acids. Germline lookup yields CDR1 SGHAT and CDR2 FQNNGV. V lost 1 base, J lost 2 bases, and 8 bases lay in between.

This clonotype was counted at least ten times. The chain is built from TRBV27 and TRBJ2-3, with unresolved D. The CDR3 has 12 amino acids. V was pared by 3 bases and J by 5 bases, with 6 bases between. CDR1 is MNHEY and CDR2 is SMNVEV in the germline V gene (reference sequence). CDR3 DNA sequence: TGTGCCAGCAGTTTCCTGGGAGATACGCAGTATTTT. It specifies CASSFLGDTQYF.